The 21 T cell receptor beta chains in this list originate from one sample, sequenced in a study of T cell changes during pregnancy in multiple sclerosis. TCRdb's copy holds only in-frame clones and misses some; the assay was immunoSEQ multiplex PCR. The sample includes under 45,000 clones, nearly 90% of them seen just once. The sequences come from CD8+ T cells from peripheral blood mononuclear cells, collected in the first trimester of pregnancy. The receptors were sampled from a female donor with multiple sclerosis, enrolled in a pregnancy study.

The gene calls are TRBV27 and TRBJ2-5; 10 nucleotides line up with TRBD2. Germline assignment: CDR1 MNHEY and CDR2 SMNVEV (reference sequence). J gave up 1 base and V 4 bases, and 3 bases lay outside the gene matches. There are 15 residues in the CDR3. The CDR3 protein is CASSYVAGGQETQYF. CDR3 nucleotides: TGTGCCAGCAGTTACGTAGCGGGGGGCCAAGAGACCCAGTACTTC.

This rearrangement joins TRBV4-3 to TRBJ1-2; D gene ambiguous. The CDR3 contains 17 residues. Germline CDR1 is LGHNA and CDR2 is YSLEER. V lost 0 bases and J lost 1, with 15 bases in between. The CDR3 here is CASSQEKFQDFNYGYTF. DNA for the CDR3: TGCGCCAGCAGCCAAGAGAAGTTTCAGGACTTTAACTATGGCTACACCTTC.

With respect to this clone: One junction end disagrees with the germline gene, perhaps due to a read error. The rearrangement links TRBV27 to TRBJ2-1; D is uncertain. Germline CDR1 is MNHEY and CDR2 is SMNVEV (reference sequence). The CDR3 covers 10 residues. The CDR3 nucleotides read TGTGCCAGCAGTGGGCCGCCCACACTCTTC. Encoded protein: CASSGPPTLF.

The rearrangement links TRBV7-8 to TRBJ1-2, with D possibly matching TRBD1 (6 bases). Between the trimmed V and J ends, which lost 5 bases and 4 bases, there was a span of 14 bases. Looked up from germline, CDR1 is SGHVS and CDR2 is FQNEAQ. The CDR3 runs to 14 residues. For the CDR3, the DNA is TGTGCCAGCAGCGCAACAGGGTTCCTCTATGGCTACACCTTC. Translation gives CASSATGFLYGYTF.

The chain is built from TRBV7-9 and TRBJ2-2, with D maybe TRBD2 (5 bases). The germline V gene has CDR1 SEHNR and CDR2 FQNEAQ (reference sequence). V lost 5 bases to trimming and J lost 5 bases, with 12 bases between them. The CDR3 spans 14 residues. DNA of the CDR3: TGTGCCAGCAGCGATGTAGCGTTGACCGGGGAGCTGTTTTTT. Protein sequence: CASSDVALTGELFF.

A single count supports this clone. In DNA form, the CDR3 reads TGTGCCAGCAGTTTATCTCCCCCGTCGGAGACAGGGGGCGCTTCACCCCTCCACTTT. The encoded protein is CASSLSPPSETGGASPLHF. The genes are TRBV27 and TRBJ1-6; 10 nucleotides align to TRBD1. Germline CDR1 is MNHEY and CDR2 is SMNVEV (reference sequence). The CDR3 loop spans 19 amino acids. Germline trimming cut 0 bases from V and 9 bases from J; bases unmatched to any gene: 14.

The V gene is TRBV9, the J gene TRBJ2-1, with TRBD2 matching 7 bases. Germline V gene sequence: CDR1 SGDLS, CDR2 YYNGEE. Germline trimming cut 2 bases from V and 6 bases from J; bases unmatched to any gene: 8. This CDR3 region has 15 residues. CDR3 in amino acids: CASSVWGGFINEQFF. The CDR3 DNA reads as TGTGCCAGCAGCGTGTGGGGGGGGTTTATCAATGAGCAGTTCTTC.

J is TRBJ2-3 and V is TRBV19; 7 bases map to TRBD2. CDR1 is LNHDA, CDR2 SQIVND, per germline (reference sequence). The V segment lost 3 bases and the J segment 5 bases; nucleotides outside the gene matches: 14. CDR3 length: 17 residues. The CDR3 spells CASSIQPLAAVKDTQYF. The CDR3 bases are TGTGCCAGTAGTATCCAGCCCCTAGCGGCGGTAAAAGATACGCAGTATTTT.

This rearrangement joins TRBV29-1 to TRBJ2-3, with D unresolved. V was trimmed by 3 bases and J by 0 bases, leaving 10 bases between them. This CDR3 comprises 14 residues. In germline, CDR1 is SQVTM, CDR2 ANQGSEA. The CDR3 sequence is CSVDGAPSTDTQYF. CDR3 DNA: TGCAGCGTTGACGGAGCACCTAGCACAGATACGCAGTATTTT.

This chain joins TRBV5-4 and TRBJ1-6; possibly TRBD1 for D (5 bases). V was shortened by 4 bases and J by 3 bases, with 20 bases between the two germline ends. The CDR3 covers 18 residues. CDR1 is SGHNT, CDR2 YYREEE, per germline (reference sequence). CDR3 amino acids: CASSQESTGGGYNSPLHF. The CDR3 DNA reads as TGTGCCAGCAGCCAAGAGAGCACGGGGGGTGGCTATAATTCACCCCTCCACTTT.

The chain has TRBV6-5 and TRBJ2-1; perhaps TRBD1 as D (6 bases). Per the germline V gene, CDR1 is MNHEY and CDR2 is SVGAGI. The CDR3 covers 15 residues. V was trimmed by 2 bases and J by 0 bases, leaving 8 bases between them. CDR3 in amino acids: CASSYDRSSYNEQFF. The CDR3 DNA reads TGTGCCAGCAGTTACGACAGGAGCTCCTACAATGAGCAGTTCTTC.

V is TRBV4-1 and J is TRBJ1-5; the match to TRBD1 covers 7 bases. Germline V lookup: CDR1 MGHRA, CDR2 YSYEKL. With 3 bases clipped from V and 0 bases from J, the junction kept 8 bases outside the gene matches. The CDR3 runs 17 residues. The CDR3 DNA sequence: TGCGCCAGCAGCCACACGGGACAGCCGAATAGCAATCAGCCCCAGCATTTT. It encodes CASSHTGQPNSNQPQHF.

The chain has TRBV27 and TRBJ1-2; D gene ambiguous. V gave up 2 bases and J gave up 3 bases, with 7 bases separating them. This CDR3 has 13 residues. Germline V gene data show CDR1 as MNHEY and CDR2 as SMNVEV (reference sequence). The CDR3 bases are TGTGCCAGCAGTTTAAACTTGGACTATGGCTACACCTTC. This encodes CASSLNLDYGYTF.

The chain uses TRBV5-4 and TRBJ1-4, with D hard to call. V lost 0 bases to trimming and J lost 4 bases, with 7 bases between them. The CDR3 loop spans 14 amino acids. Germline V gives CDR1 SGHNT, CDR2 YYREEE (reference sequence). The CDR3 sequence is CASSLGRSNEKLFF. The CDR3 DNA reads as TGTGCCAGCAGCTTGGGGCGGAGTAATGAAAAACTGTTTTTT. Full variable domain (rest looked up from reference TRBV5-4 and TRBJ1-4): ETGVTQSPTHLIKTRGQQVTLRCSSQSGHNTVSWYQQALGQGPQFIFQYYREEENGRGNFPPRFSGLQFPNYSSELNVNALELDDSALYLCASSLGRSNEKLFFGSGTQLSVL.

The chain joins TRBV5-4 to TRBJ1-1; a weak D match, TRBD1 (6 bases). Trimming shortened V by 2 bases and J by 3 bases, and 8 bases separated the two germline ends. Germline V lookup: CDR1 SGHNT, CDR2 YYREEE (reference sequence). This CDR3 is 13 amino acids long. The CDR3 nucleotides are TGTGCCAGCAGCTTCAGGGGATACACTGAAGCTTTCTTT. This codes for CASSFRGYTEAFF.

This rearrangement joins TRBV4-3 to TRBJ1-5; a weak D match, TRBD1 (6 bases). Germline loops: CDR1 LGHNA, CDR2 YSLEER. V shed 1 base and J shed 3 bases, with 10 bases lying between them. The CDR3 extends over 15 amino acids. The CDR3 protein is CASSQGGGDNQPQHF. The CDR3 region has the DNA TGCGCCAGCAGCCAAGGAGGGGGAGACAATCAGCCCCAGCATTTT.

The V gene is TRBV7-6, the J gene TRBJ1-4, with D maybe TRBD1 (5 bases). CDR3 length equals 18 residues. CDR1 and CDR2 from the germline V gene are SGHVS and FNYEAQ. The germline V and J ends were trimmed by 3 bases and 11 bases, with 28 bases remaining between them. The CDR3: CASSLEGRFTGLGDKLFF. Written as DNA, the CDR3 is TGTGCCAGCAGCTTGGAGGGACGGTTCACCGGTTTAGGTGATAAACTGTTTTTT.

The chain links TRBV29-1 to TRBJ1-3; tentatively, D is TRBD1 (6 bases). The V and J ends lost 7 bases and 0 bases respectively, with 13 bases between them. Germline values: CDR1 SQVTM, CDR2 ANQGSEA. CDR3 length: 14 amino acids. As DNA, the CDR3 is TGCAGCGCCGACCCAGGGGACTCTGGAAACACCATATATTTT. Its protein is CSADPGDSGNTIYF.

This rearrangement joins TRBV29-1 to TRBJ2-3, with D perhaps matching TRBD2 (5 bases). Germline assignment: CDR1 SQVTM and CDR2 ANQGSEA. V was clipped by 3 bases and J by 2 bases, with 12 bases between them. The length of the CDR3 is 14 residues. CDR3 bases: TGCAGCGTTGACGGGATGCGATACACAGATACGCAGTATTTT. Protein product: CSVDGMRYTDTQYF.

The V gene is TRBV4-2, the J gene TRBJ1-3, with a weak D call TRBD1 (5 bases). Trimming removed 0 bases from V and 2 bases from J, with 11 bases in between. Germline CDR1 reads LGHNA; CDR2 reads YNFKEQ. The CDR3 sequence is 16 residues long. CDR3 region: CASSQDRVPAGNTIYF. For the CDR3, the DNA is TGTGCCAGCAGCCAAGACAGGGTCCCGGCTGGAAACACCATATATTTT.

In its sample, this clone was seen a few times. J is TRBJ1-6 and V is TRBV7-9, with D hard to call. Trimming removed 4 bases from V and 8 bases from J, with 6 bases in between. Germline V gene data show CDR1 as SEHNR and CDR2 as FQNEAQ (reference sequence). This CDR3 has 12 amino acids. CDR3 bases: TGTGCCAGCAGCTATACTGATTCACCCCTCCACTTT. This encodes CASSYTDSPLHF.